Below, one TCR beta chain is given with its context. Looked up from germline, CDR1 is SGHKS and CDR2 is YYEKEE (reference sequence). The CDR3 has 18 amino acids. Trimming removed 4 bases from V and 4 bases from J; junction bases left unmatched: 14. The data stem from a study of blood T cell repertoires in COVID-19. Study at large: Sources were T cells, B-cell-depleted T cells, or PBMCs; the material itself was cDNA or gDNA.

Original data processing: Researchers report that nucleated cell counts were estimated from reference gene primer amplification. Repertoires were generated with immunoSEQ multiplex PCR, while TCRdb's copy carries only in-frame clones and drops some. The D gene and trimming were derived from the DNA, and the V and J assignments and clone size from that table. The table lists more than 150,000 clones, about 86% of them singletons. J is TRBJ2-1 and V is TRBV5-5; 10 nucleotides match TRBD1. Material for sequencing was peripheral blood. This sequence originates from a man aged 25-45 years with active or convalescent COVID-19. The CDR3 is CASSGTGATLSVYNEQFF. CDR3 coding DNA: TGTGCCAGCAGCGGGACAGGGGCGACCCTCAGCGTTTACAATGAGCAGTTCTTC.